This T cell receptor (beta chain) was sequenced in a study of T cells in localized non-small cell lung cancer. Study-wide points: Among blood samples, higher T cell density accompanied longer overall survival.

Sequencing used immunoSEQ multiplex PCR; TCRdb keeps in-frame clones, though not all of them. This table holds under 60,000 clones, about nine tenths found once. Trimming took 1 base from V and 5 from J, leaving 8 bases between them. Germline V gene data show CDR1 as SGHTA and CDR2 as FQGTGA. The CDR3 loop spans 13 amino acids. About this clone: Its antigen is currently unknown.

The source of this sequence is a male donor at least 60 years old with stage III squamous cell lung carcinoma. The material sequenced was peripheral blood, taken before any cancer treatment. V and J are TRBV7-3 and TRBJ1-1; TRBD1 is a possible D gene (6 bases). CDR3 DNA sequence: TGTGCCAGCAGCTTAAAAAGGGGGACTGAAGCTTTCTTT. It is translated as CASSLKRGTEAFF.